These 6 T cell receptor beta chains originate from one sample sequenced in a study of blood T cells in healthy people across ages. Together with a sample-barcoded 5' primer, a J-beta primer mix was included in a second PCR lasting roughly 6 to 12 cycles. TCRdb independently ran MiXCR on the 5' RACE reads; one entry per CDR3 protein. The sample has about 1.8 million distinct CDR3 sequences, around half seen once. Sample: blood. These receptor sequences come from a woman between 40 and 50 years old in good health.

J is TRBJ2-5 and V is TRBV20-1, with D possibly TRBD2 on 6 matching bases. Trimming left V 5 bases short and J 4 bases short, with 20 bases between. The germline V gene has CDR1 DFQATT and CDR2 SNEGSKA (reference sequence). The CDR3 runs to 15 residues. CDR3 DNA sequence: TGCAGTGCTCAGCCACTCGGGACTCATCGAGAGACCCAGTACTTC. Its protein is CSAQPLGTHRETQYF.

The chain carries TRBV6-5 and TRBJ1-5; D remains ambiguous. V gave up 4 bases and J gave up 5 bases, with 12 bases separating them. The CDR3 is 14 amino acids. The V gene's germline CDR1 is MNHEY and CDR2 SVGAGI. CDR3 protein: CASSFKGGHQPQHF. The DNA for the CDR3 is TGTGCCAGCAGTTTCAAGGGAGGGCATCAGCCCCAGCATTTT.

The chain has TRBV24-1 and TRBJ2-3; tentatively, D is TRBD1 (5 bases). From germline, CDR1 is KGHDR and CDR2 SFDVKD. V lost 0 bases and J lost 3, with 9 bases in between. The length of the CDR3 is 15 residues. The CDR3 DNA reads as TGTGCCACCAGTGATTTGGTTCAGGGAACAGATACGCAGTATTTT. Translating it yields CATSDLVQGTDTQYF.

This clonotype was counted between two and nine times. The chain carries TRBV12-3 or TRBV12-4 and TRBJ2-5; TRBD2 might be the D (5 bases). V was pared by 6 bases and J by 5 bases, with 13 bases between. The CDR3 spans 13 residues. The CDR3: CASSPSTRETQYF. The CDR3 nucleotides read TGTGCCAGCAGCCCTTCAACTAGGGAGACCCAGTACTTC.

The gene calls are TRBV5-1 and TRBJ2-4, with D possibly TRBD1 on 5 matching bases. Trimming removed 2 bases at V and 0 bases at J, with 12 bases between. The CDR3 totals 16 residues. Germline-derived CDR1 and CDR2 are SGHRS and YFSETQ. CDR3 sequence: CASSLSDSIAKNIQYF. The CDR3 DNA sequence: TGCGCCAGCAGCTTAAGCGACAGTATAGCCAAAAACATTCAGTACTTC.

This chain joins TRBV20-1 and TRBJ2-3, with 7 bases aligning to TRBD1. Looked up from germline, CDR1 is DFQATT and CDR2 is SNEGSKA (reference sequence). Trimming took 6 bases from V and 0 from J; bases not matched to a gene: 6. CDR3 length equals 14 residues. This CDR3 is CSAQGDLSTDTQYF. The CDR3 DNA reads TGCAGTGCCCAGGGGGATCTTAGCACAGATACGCAGTATTTT.